This T cell receptor beta chain was observed in a study of OX40 agonist ivuxolimab in advanced cancers. Across the study: Patients in dose escalation had liver, melanoma, kidney or head and neck cancers. Points from the study as a whole: Antigen specificity of clonally expanded peripheral T cells was not established. Researchers report that CD8+ T cells had, on average, more expanded clones than CD4+.

Comment on this clone: The antigen is undetermined.

Repertoires were generated with immunoSEQ multiplex PCR, while TCRdb's copy carries only in-frame clones and drops some. Among roughly 14,000 clones, roughly 77% were seen once, and the ten largest hold roughly 15%. The CDR3 length is 14 residues. Germline values: CDR1 SGHNT, CDR2 YYREEE (reference sequence). Trimming at V came to 4 bases and at J to 3 bases, leaving 4 bases not matched to a gene. This specimen consisted of CD4+ or CD8+ T cells sorted from blood, obtained in a trial of the OX40 agonist ivuxolimab. The J gene is TRBJ2-7, the V gene TRBV5-4; 10 positions match TRBD2. This receptor was taken from an adult with an advanced solid tumor such as melanoma, head and neck, liver or kidney cancer. CDR3 region: CASSPRTSGYEQYF. In DNA form, the CDR3 reads TGTGCCAGCAGCCCCAGGACTAGCGGCTACGAGCAGTACTTC.